Listed here are 6 T cell receptor beta chains from one sample, sequenced in a study of T cell repertoires in cytomegalovirus infection. These TCRs are of unknown antigen specificity. TCRdb processed the reads anew with MiXCR; each CDR3 protein has one entry. The data hold a few hundred thousand distinct CDR3 sequences, with just under 40% observed a single time. The source was cultured PBMCs, collected from culture after CMV antigen stimulation. The source of these receptors is a human donor in good health (CMV status not recorded). Some clones in this sample may be carry-over from other donors' samples.

There are a few counts of this clonotype. The rearrangement uses TRBV10-3 and TRBJ2-3, with TRBD1 matching 10 bases. V gave up 7 bases and J gave up 3 bases; unmatched junction bases: 10. Germline V gives CDR1 ENHRY, CDR2 SYGVKD. The CDR3 length is 16 residues. The CDR3 bases are TGTGCCATCAATTTATCCGGGACAGGGGAAACAGATACGCAGTATTTT. Its translation: CAINLSGTGETDTQYF.

The chain has TRBV3-1 and TRBJ2-7; TRBD2 matches at 8 bases. This CDR3 has 14 amino acids. The ends lost 3 bases at V and 2 bases at J; junction bases unmatched: 3. The germline V gene has CDR1 LGHDT and CDR2 YNNKEL (reference sequence). CDR3: CASSQASGPYEQYF. The CDR3 DNA is TGTGCCAGCAGCCAGGCTAGCGGGCCCTACGAGCAGTACTTC.

V is TRBV12-3 or TRBV12-4 and J is TRBJ2-1; a possible D gene is TRBD2 (5 bases). The CDR3 length is 14 residues. Deletions cut 6 bases from V and 5 bases from J, with 14 bases between. CDR3 nucleotide sequence: TGTGCCAGCAGCCTGGTGGCGGAGGACAATGAGCAGTTCTTC. Amino acids: CASSLVAEDNEQFF.

In its sample, this clonotype was seen a few times. J is TRBJ1-1 and V is TRBV10-3, with 8 bases aligning to TRBD1. Trimming at V came to 1 base and at J to 1 base, leaving 5 bases not matched to a gene. This CDR3 spans 16 amino acids. Per the germline V gene, CDR1 is ENHRY and CDR2 is SYGVKD. CDR3 sequence reads: CAISEWAGQENTEAFF. The CDR3 DNA is TGTGCCATCAGTGAGTGGGCGGGACAGGAGAACACTGAAGCTTTCTTT.

The chain couples TRBV10-2 to TRBJ2-5; D possibly corresponds to TRBD1 (9 bases). V shed 7 bases and J shed 0 bases, with 18 bases lying between them. CDR3 length: 16 amino acids. From germline, CDR1 is WSHSY and CDR2 SAAADI. CDR3 loop: CASTGGDRAYQETQYF. For the CDR3, the DNA is TGCGCCAGCACCGGGGGGGACAGGGCGTACCAAGAGACCCAGTACTTC.

J is TRBJ2-7 and V is TRBV28, with a tentative D call TRBD2 (5 bases). Trimming cost V 8 bases and J 4 bases, with 15 bases left between them. The CDR3 is 13 residues long. Germline CDR1 reads MDHEN; CDR2 reads SYDVKM. The CDR3 DNA follows: TGTGCCAGCTTGGACCTCGGGAAATACGAGCAGTACTTC. Amino acids: CASLDLGKYEQYF.